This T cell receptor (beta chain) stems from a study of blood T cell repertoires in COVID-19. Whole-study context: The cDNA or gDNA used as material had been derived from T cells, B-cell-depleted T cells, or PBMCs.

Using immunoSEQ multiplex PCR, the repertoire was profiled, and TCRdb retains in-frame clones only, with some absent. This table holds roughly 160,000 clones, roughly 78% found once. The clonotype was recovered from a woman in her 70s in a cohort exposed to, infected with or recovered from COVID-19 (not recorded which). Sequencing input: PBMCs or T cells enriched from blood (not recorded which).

CDR3 region: CATSRVLHSGGSLNTGELFF. In nucleotides, the CDR3 is TGTGCCACCAGCAGAGTTTTGCACAGCGGGGGTTCCCTCAACACCGGGGAGCTGTTTTTT. The rearrangement joins TRBV15 to TRBJ2-2, with 8 bases lining up with TRBD2. Germline values: CDR1 LNHNV, CDR2 YYDKDF (reference sequence). Trimming removed 1 base from V and 2 bases from J; junction bases left unmatched: 15. The length of the CDR3 is 20 residues.